The entry that follows covers one T cell receptor (beta chain) sequence. The antigen is not known. The repertoire was sequenced with immunoSEQ multiplex PCR; TCRdb's copy has only in-frame clones and lacks some. In the table there are about 690,000 clones, 90% of which are singletons. This entry comes from a study of shared clonotypes between healthy human individuals. General study results and limits: Incompleteness in sorted-subset sequencing, despite large depth, was shown by rarefaction.

Donation came from healthy HIV-negative adults that had no recent acute infections or vaccinations. Germline CDR1 reads MNHEY; CDR2 reads SMNVEV (reference sequence). The CDR3 is made up of 13 amino acids. Trimming took 2 bases from V and 1 from J, leaving 6 bases between them. The chain has TRBV27 and TRBJ2-7; D is unresolved. Sequences were obtained from memory CD8+ T cells from PBMCs. The subset denotes: CD45RO+ cells pooled with CCR7-negative TemRA cells. This receptor was obtained from a man younger than 30 in good health. Some clones in this sample may be carry-over from other donors' samples. Written as DNA, the CDR3 is TGTGCCAGCAGTTTACGGAGATCCTACGAGCAGTACTTC. Its translation is CASSLRRSYEQYF.